This T cell receptor beta chain was recorded in a study of T cells in Graves' hyperthyroidism and ophthalmopathy. Germline V gene data show CDR1 as MDHEN and CDR2 as SYDVKM. CDR3 size: 16 residues. With 5 bases clipped from V and 7 bases from J, the junction kept 10 bases outside the gene matches. The TCR beta CDR3 regions underwent amplification using RNA transcripts as the source. The primer set for the first-round RT-PCR of the TCR CDR3 was HTBI. Each CDR3 protein gets one entry after TCRdb re-called the multiplex PCR reads with MiXCR. The sample gives more than 450,000 distinct CDR3 sequences, 20% of which show up once; 45% to 50% is in the top ten. This clonotype occurred many times.

The chain uses TRBV28 and TRBJ1-5; 11 bases line up with TRBD1. This TCR came from a man in his forties or fifties with Graves' ophthalmopathy. Material for sequencing was blood. CDR3 amino acids: CASSPQGQGEGQPQHF. In nucleotides, the CDR3 is TGTGCCAGCAGTCCCCAGGGACAGGGGGAAGGACAGCCCCAGCATTTT.